Below are 25 T cell receptor beta chains sequenced from a single sample in a study of Tregs in tolerant kidney transplant recipients. The table came from immunoSEQ multiplex PCR; TCRdb's copy has only in-frame clones and leaves some out. The sample data list about 15,000 clones. Mixed chimerism was transient after nonmyeloablative marrow transplants from related graft donors. The input for sequencing was CD4+ T cells from blood (PBMCs), taken 12 months after the transplant. Receptors were obtained from a human patient who received a combined kidney and bone marrow transplant. Among the T cells, some may be from the graft donor.

As for this clone: Sequencing ends 3 residues short of the CDR3 end; the germline J gene provides the rest. The chain employs TRBV20-1 and TRBJ1-2, with 7 bases matching TRBD1. CDR1 and CDR2 from the germline V gene are DFQATT and SNEGSKA (reference sequence). V lost 5 bases and J lost 5; bases outside the gene matches: 8. The CDR3 runs 13 residues. The CDR3 loop reads CSAWTGPPYGYTF. The part of the CDR3 DNA that was read is TGCAGTGCTTGGACAGGTCCCCCGTATGGC.

Turning to this clone: The read finishes 3 residues shy of the CDR3 end, and the germline J gene is used to complete it. The V gene is TRBV10-3, the J gene TRBJ1-1; D might be TRBD1 (5 bases). The CDR3 is made up of 14 amino acids. Trimming stripped 7 bases from V and 4 bases from J, with 16 bases between. Germline loops: CDR1 ENHRY, CDR2 SYGVKD. Incomplete CDR3 DNA: TGTGCCATCAAGGGCCTTGCAGGGAGCACTGAA. It translates to CAIKGLAGSTE. In full, the CDR3 is CAIKGLAGSTEAFF.

The CDR3 here is CASGTGLAGFYEQYF. The covered CDR3 bases are TGTGCTAGTGGTACGGGACTAGCGGGGTTCTACGAG. The chain links TRBV12-5 to TRBJ2-7, with 13 bases matching TRBD2. The read is 3 residues too short to cover the CDR3 end, so that end is filled in from the germline J gene. V shed 5 bases, J shed 3 bases, and the junction held 4 bases outside the gene matches. This CDR3 has 15 amino acids. Per germline, CDR1 LGHNT and CDR2 FRNRAP. The full variable domain, in which reference TRBV12-5 and TRBJ2-7 provide the parts outside the CDR3, is DARVTQTPRHKVTEMGQEVTMRCQPILGHNTVFWYRQTMMQGLELLAYFRNRAPLDDSGMPKDRFSAEMPDATLATLKIQPSEPRDSAVYFCASGTGLAGFYEQYFGPGTRLTVT.

A word on this clone: The DNA ends 3 residues before the CDR3 does, and the rest of the CDR3 is filled in from the germline J gene. The V gene is TRBV18, the J gene TRBJ2-7; 8 positions agree with TRBD2. Germline CDR1 reads KGHSH; CDR2 reads LQKENI. The CDR3 contains 15 residues. V lost 3 bases and J lost 0; bases outside the gene matches: 4. CDR3 loop: CASSPAGTSSYEQYF. The sequenced CDR3 bases are TGTGCCAGCTCACCTGCCGGGACTAGCTCCTACGAG.

About this clone: The CDR3 end lies 3 residues beyond the end of the read and is filled in from the germline J gene. This chain connects TRBV7-9 to TRBJ2-4; 9 bases map to TRBD1. Germline values: CDR1 SEHNR, CDR2 FQNEAQ (reference sequence). The CDR3 covers 15 residues. V dropped 4 bases and J dropped 7; count of bases not matched to a gene: 8. This chain's CDR3 is CASSSPGQGLNIQYF. The covered CDR3 bases are TGTGCCAGCAGCTCTCCGGGACAGGGTCTCAACATT.

Concerning this clone: The CDR3 end lies 3 residues beyond the end of the read and is filled in from the germline J gene. The chain links TRBV10-2 to TRBJ1-1; D may be TRBD1 (6 bases). The CDR3 has 13 amino acids. The V end was cut by 7 bases, the J end by 1 base, with 10 bases between. Germline CDR1 is WSHSY and CDR2 is SAAADI. CDR3 bases read: TGCGCCAGCAAAATGGGGGCGAACACTGAA. Amino acids: CASKMGANTE. The entire CDR3 protein is CASKMGANTEAFF.

With respect to this clone: The CDR3 extends 3 residues past the end of the read, so its final part is completed from the germline J gene. The chain is built from TRBV11-1 and TRBJ2-7, with 13 bases fitting TRBD2. Looked up from germline, CDR1 is SGHAT and CDR2 is FQDESV (reference sequence). There are 15 residues in the CDR3. The junction had 1 base not matched to a gene; V was cut back by 3 bases and J by 2 bases. CDR3 loop: CASSLTSGGPYEQYF. The CDR3 bases that were read are TGTGCCAGCAGCTTGACTAGCGGGGGGCCCTACGAG.

Notes on this clone: The missing CDR3 end, 3 residues past where the read stops, is filled in from the germline J gene. The chain joins TRBV5-1 to TRBJ1-6, with no clear D. This CDR3 is built from 12 residues. Germline CDR1 reads SGHRS; CDR2 reads YFSETQ. V gave up 1 base and J gave up 11 bases, with 7 bases separating them. Incomplete CDR3 DNA: TGCGCCAGCAGCTTGAGCGAGCCACCC. Its translation: CASSLSEPP. The full CDR3 protein is CASSLSEPPLHF.

For this clone: The read comes to an end 3 residues before the CDR3 does, leaving the germline J gene to fill in the end. The chain combines TRBV19 with TRBJ2-7; D might be TRBD2 (6 bases). Germline V lookup: CDR1 LNHDA, CDR2 SQIVND (reference sequence). The V and J ends lost 3 bases and 6 bases respectively, with 12 bases between them. This CDR3 has 13 amino acids. The CDR3: CASSMRQGGEQYF. The sequenced part of the CDR3 DNA is TGTGCCAGTAGTATGCGGCAGGGAGGCGAG.

Its frequency marks this clone as medium-sized. The read gets to within 3 residues of the CDR3 end, and the germline J gene fills in the rest. The rearrangement uses TRBV19 and TRBJ1-1; 8 bases are a match to TRBD1. Germline CDR1 reads LNHDA; CDR2 reads SQIVND (reference sequence). V shed 5 bases and J 6 bases; nucleotides not matched to a gene: 8. CDR3 size: 14 residues. This CDR3 reads CASSPDRVDAEAFF. The DNA read from the CDR3 is TGTGCCAGTAGTCCGGACAGGGTTGACGCTGAA.

Points on this clone: At one of its ends the junction is not consistent with the germline gene, which may arise from a read error. Read data end 3 residues before the CDR3 end; the end is taken from the germline J gene. J is TRBJ2-7 and V is TRBV20-1; D unclear. This CDR3 has 12 amino acids. CDR1 is DFQATT and CDR2 is SNEGSKA in the germline V gene (reference sequence). Incomplete CDR3 DNA: TGCAGTCCTAGAGCCGGCGGTTACGAG. Translation: CSPRAGGYE. The CDR3 as a whole reads CSPRAGGYEQYF.

Note on this clone: The CDR3 is cut off 3 residues early in the read; its end comes from the germline J gene. The genes are TRBV13 and TRBJ2-1; 11 bases agree with TRBD2. The length of the CDR3 is 16 residues. Trimming cost V 6 bases and J 5 bases; bases outside gene matches: 9. The V gene's germline CDR1 is PRHDT and CDR2 FYEKMQ (reference sequence). The CDR3 is CASSFLSGRAHNEQFF. CDR3 DNA, as far as it was read: TGTGCCAGCAGTTTTCTTAGCGGGAGGGCCCACAATGAG.

This clone shows up as medium-sized (0.01 to 0.1%) by frequency. The read is 3 residues too short to cover the CDR3 end, so that end is filled in from the germline J gene. The chain combines TRBV20-1 with TRBJ2-7; the match to TRBD2 covers 12 bases. The CDR3 consists of 16 residues. Germline loops: CDR1 DFQATT, CDR2 SNEGSKA (reference sequence). With 4 bases clipped from V and 3 bases from J, the junction kept 10 bases outside the gene matches. CDR3 DNA, as far as it was read: TGCAGTGCTATGGGACGGCCTAGCGGGAGGGACTACGAG. Encoded protein: CSAMGRPSGRDYE. The entire CDR3 protein reads CSAMGRPSGRDYEQYF.

According to its frequency, this clone is medium-sized. The read falls 3 residues short of the CDR3 end, and the missing part is taken from the germline J gene. This chain connects TRBV7-3 to TRBJ2-3; 8 nucleotides match TRBD1. The CDR3 sequence is 16 residues long. CDR1 and CDR2 (germline): SGHTA, FQGTGA. Trimming cost V 5 bases and J 3 bases; bases outside gene matches: 10. This CDR3 is CASSPATGVGTDTQYF. Partial CDR3 DNA: TGTGCCAGCAGCCCCGCGACAGGGGTGGGAACAGATACG.

This clone shows up as medium-sized (0.01 to 0.1%) by frequency. The read finishes 3 residues shy of the CDR3 end, and the germline J gene is used to complete it. The chain has TRBV30 and TRBJ1-1; D perhaps matches TRBD1 (5 bases). Germline CDR1 is GTSNPN and CDR2 is SVGIG (reference sequence). This CDR3 spans 13 amino acids. Trimming shortened V by 2 bases and J by 1 base, and 8 bases separated the two germline ends. The DNA read from the CDR3 is TGTGCCTGGAGTACGGGGGGGAACACTGAA. Translating gives CAWSTGGNTE. The complete CDR3 sequence is CAWSTGGNTEAFF.

Points on this clone: The read terminates 3 residues ahead of where the CDR3 ends, so the germline J gene completes it. This chain links TRBV30 with TRBJ1-5, with 8 nucleotides matching TRBD1. Germline assignment: CDR1 GTSNPN and CDR2 SVGIG (reference sequence). This CDR3 is built from 13 residues. V was pared by 5 bases and J by 1 base, with 1 base of the junction left unmatched. CDR3 DNA, as far as it was read: TGTGCCTGGCAGGGGGCAAGCAATCAGCCC. Protein sequence: CAWQGASNQP. The entire CDR3 reads CAWQGASNQPQHF.

Remarks on this clone: The read terminates 3 residues before the CDR3 end, so the remaining end is supplied by the germline J gene. The V gene is TRBV29-1, the J gene TRBJ2-2; TRBD2 is a possible D gene (6 bases). The V gene lost 6 bases and the J gene lost 2 bases, with 7 bases spanning the gap. In germline, CDR1 is SQVTM, CDR2 ANQGSEA. This CDR3 has 12 residues. This chain's CDR3 is CSVEGNTGELFF. Partial CDR3 DNA: TGCAGCGTGGAGGGTAACACCGGGGAG.

Notes on this clone: The CDR3 end is not reached by the read, which stops 3 residues before it; the germline J gene fills it in. The rearrangement joins TRBV20-1 to TRBJ2-5; 9 bases fit TRBD2. Germline CDR1 and CDR2: DFQATT and SNEGSKA (reference sequence). This CDR3 has 13 amino acids. V was pared by 7 bases and J by 5 bases, with 8 bases of the junction left unmatched. CDR3 DNA, as far as it was read: TGCAGTGTTCGGATGGCGGGAGGGGAGACC. Amino acid sequence: CSVRMAGGET. The CDR3, in full, reads CSVRMAGGETQYF.

With respect to this clone: With the read ending 3 residues before the CDR3 end, the germline J gene is used to fill in that end. The rearrangement links TRBV20-1 to TRBJ2-7, with D uncertain. V lost 3 bases, J lost 3 bases, and 9 bases lay in between. The length of the CDR3 is 12 residues. CDR1 and CDR2 (germline): DFQATT, SNEGSKA (reference sequence). The CDR3 DNA, read in part, is TGCAGTGCTAGCGGGTCCGACTACGAG. The encoded protein is CSASGSDYE. The entire CDR3 protein reads CSASGSDYEQYF.

On this clone itself: The read ends 3 residues early relative to the CDR3; the germline J gene fills the gap. V is TRBV5-1 and J is TRBJ2-3; 10 bases fit TRBD1. Germline V lookup: CDR1 SGHRS, CDR2 YFSETQ. V gave up 0 bases and J gave up 4 bases; unmatched junction bases: 2. The CDR3 contains 15 residues. CDR3 in amino acids: CASSLVGQGSDTQYF. The part of the CDR3 DNA that was read is TGCGCCAGCAGCTTGGTGGGACAGGGGTCAGATACG.

As for this clone: The CDR3 end lies 3 residues beyond the end of the read and is filled in from the germline J gene. The chain is built from TRBV4-1 and TRBJ1-1; D possibly corresponds to TRBD1 (6 bases). Trimming took 2 bases from V and 0 from J, leaving 13 bases between them. Germline V gives CDR1 MGHRA, CDR2 YSYEKL. There are 16 residues in the CDR3. The CDR3 is CASSQNRVVVNTEAFF. Partial CDR3 DNA: TGCGCCAGCAGCCAAAACAGGGTTGTCGTGAACACTGAA.

With respect to this clone: The sequenced fragment ends 3 residues before the CDR3 boundary, so the rest is inferred from the germline J gene. V is TRBV19 and J is TRBJ2-7; 10 bases line up with TRBD1. Per the germline V gene, CDR1 is LNHDA and CDR2 is SQIVND (reference sequence). With V trimmed by 0 bases and J by 5 bases, 10 bases remained unmatched. This CDR3 region has 17 residues. The covered CDR3 bases are TGTGCCAGTAGTATAGACCTTTCCGGACAGGGGGGCGACGAG. Residues: CASSIDLSGQGGDE. The complete CDR3 sequence is CASSIDLSGQGGDEQYF.

For this clone: Read coverage stops 3 residues before the CDR3 terminus; the germline J gene supplies the remainder. The rearrangement links TRBV7-9 to TRBJ2-2, with D unresolved. The CDR3 spans 14 residues. CDR1 SEHNR and CDR2 FQNEAQ come from the germline V gene (reference sequence). V gave up 6 bases and J gave up 5 bases, with 13 bases separating them. The part of the CDR3 DNA that was read is TGTGCCAGCAGTCTTAGTTCTTGGACCGGGGAG. Amino acid sequence: CASSLSSWTGE. The CDR3, in full, reads CASSLSSWTGELFF.

Notes on this clone: The read ends 3 residues before the CDR3 terminus; that terminus is restored from the germline J gene. The V and J genes are TRBV6-2 or TRBV6-3 and TRBJ2-3, with 7 bases aligning to TRBD2. CDR3 size: 17 residues. The ends lost 7 bases at V and 4 bases at J; junction bases unmatched: 17. The germline V gene encodes CDR1 MNHEY and CDR2 SVGEGT. CDR3 DNA (partial): TGTGCCAGCACCTACCATCGCGGCGTACGGGGGGCAGATACG. Its translation is CASTYHRGVRGADT. The whole CDR3 is CASTYHRGVRGADTQYF.

With respect to this clone: Coverage ceases 3 residues before the CDR3 finishes, and the germline J gene fills in the end. The genes are TRBV10-3 and TRBJ2-3; TRBD1 matches 11 bases. Germline V gene lookup returns CDR1 ENHRY and CDR2 SYGVKD. J lost 4 bases, V lost 3 bases, and 3 bases had no gene match. The CDR3 contains 15 residues. The part of the CDR3 DNA that was read is TGTGCCATCAGTGAAGGACAGGGGGCATCAGATACG. This codes for CAISEGQGASDT. The whole CDR3 reads CAISEGQGASDTQYF.